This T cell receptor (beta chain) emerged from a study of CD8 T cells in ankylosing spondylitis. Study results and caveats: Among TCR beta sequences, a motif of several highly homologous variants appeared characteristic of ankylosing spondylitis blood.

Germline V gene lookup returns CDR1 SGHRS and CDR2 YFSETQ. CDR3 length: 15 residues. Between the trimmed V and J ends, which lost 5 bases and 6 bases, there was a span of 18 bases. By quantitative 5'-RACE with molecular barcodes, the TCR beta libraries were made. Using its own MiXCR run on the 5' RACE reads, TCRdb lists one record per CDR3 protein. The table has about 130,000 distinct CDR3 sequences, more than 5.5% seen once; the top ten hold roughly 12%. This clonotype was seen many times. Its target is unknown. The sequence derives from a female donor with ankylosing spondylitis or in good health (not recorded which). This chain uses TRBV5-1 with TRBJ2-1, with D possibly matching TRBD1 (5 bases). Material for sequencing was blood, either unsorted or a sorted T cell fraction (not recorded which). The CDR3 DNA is TGCGCCAGCAGGTTACGCTCCGACAGCCTCAATGAGCAGTTCTTC. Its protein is CASRLRSDSLNEQFF.